The text below deals with one T cell receptor beta chain. Its antigen is not identified. The data were taken from a study of T cells expressing NK-cell markers. On the study more broadly: Sorted CD3+CD56-NKG2C+, CD3+CD56+NKG2C+ and CD3+CD56+NKG2C- T cells supplied the TCR beta repertoires.

Whole-study findings and limits: Researchers report these clonotypes also headed the CD3+CD56-NKG2C+ fraction in a few donors. Clarity on HCMV specificity was lacking for the expanded NKG2C+ T cell clones.

Looked up from germline, CDR1 is MNHEY and CDR2 is SVGAGI. CDR3 size: 15 residues. TCRdb re-analyzed the 5' RACE reads; it lists each CDR3 protein once, without DNA. Its table records approximately 170,000 distinct CDR3 sequences. The TCR sequence derives from a man aged 18 to 69 in good health. The sequencing sample was made of blood T cells: a sorted CD56 or NKG2C T cell subset, CD4+ or CD8+ T cells, or bulk PBMC T cells (not recorded which). The genes are TRBV6-5 and TRBJ2-5; the D gene TCRdb calls, TRBD2, cannot be checked with no DNA. CDR3 sequence reads: CASSYSTSGVETQYF.